These 17 T cell receptor beta chains came from one sample sequenced in a study of blood T cell repertoires in COVID-19. Produced via immunoSEQ multiplex PCR; TCRdb's table is partial and in-frame only. The table includes about 160,000 clones, more than 85% detected once. The sequencing sample was made of peripheral blood. The receptors originated from a man aged 45-65 years with acute or convalescent COVID-19.

This clone was observed a handful of times. The chain uses TRBV2 and TRBJ2-5; 7 nucleotides agree with TRBD2. From germline, CDR1 is SNHLY and CDR2 FYNNEI. V gave up 6 bases and J gave up 1 base; unmatched junction bases: 8. CDR3 length: 15 amino acids. This CDR3 reads CASSGGLGPQETQYF. The CDR3 DNA follows: TGTGCCAGCAGCGGAGGACTAGGGCCCCAAGAGACCCAGTACTTC.

The gene calls are TRBV5-1 and TRBJ1-1; 7 bases agree with TRBD1. Germline CDR1 is SGHRS and CDR2 is YFSETQ. V lost 7 bases and J lost 4; bases outside the gene matches: 7. CDR3 size: 13 residues. The CDR3 region has the DNA TGCGCCAGCGCACCCCGGGACAGCACTGAAGCTTTCTTT. It is translated as CASAPRDSTEAFF.

The genes are TRBV24-1 and TRBJ2-2; D call uncertain. V lost 9 bases and J 1 base, leaving 8 bases between the germline ends. Per the germline V gene, CDR1 is KGHDR and CDR2 is SFDVKD. This CDR3 has 13 residues. The CDR3 bases are TGTGCCACCCGAGTCGGGAACACCGGGGAGCTGTTTTTT. Protein: CATRVGNTGELFF.

The chain combines TRBV10-3 with TRBJ2-3, with 11 bases fitting TRBD2. V shed 10 bases and J 3 bases; nucleotides not matched to a gene: 6. Germline V gives CDR1 ENHRY, CDR2 SYGVKD. The CDR3 runs 14 residues. The chain's CDR3 is CATLRLAGTDTQYF. For the CDR3, the DNA is TGTGCCACCCTACGACTAGCGGGAACAGATACGCAGTATTTT.

The table lists this clone with a few counts. J is TRBJ1-2 and V is TRBV28, with 8 bases lining up with TRBD1. V dropped 3 bases and J dropped 5; count of bases not matched to a gene: 8. Germline V gene data show CDR1 as MDHEN and CDR2 as SYDVKM. The CDR3 runs to 15 residues. The CDR3 nucleotides read TGTGCCAGCAGTTTTTCCCCAGGACAGGGTTATGGCTACACCTTC. Translated, it gives CASSFSPGQGYGYTF.

This sequence joins TRBV5-8 and TRBJ1-5; TRBD1 aligns across 7 bases. V was pared by 4 bases and J by 9 bases, with 16 bases of the junction left unmatched. Per germline, CDR1 SGHTS and CDR2 YDEGEE. This CDR3 has 16 amino acids. The CDR3 region has the DNA TGTGCCAGCAGCGCCATTACCGGACAGGCGCGGGCGCCCCAGCATTTT. Residues: CASSAITGQARAPQHF.

J is TRBJ2-3 and V is TRBV9; D possibly corresponds to TRBD2 (5 bases). Germline-derived CDR1 and CDR2 are SGDLS and YYNGEE. The CDR3 sequence is 15 residues long. V dropped 1 base and J dropped 1 base, with 10 bases sitting between them. CDR3 nucleotide sequence: TGTGCCAGCAGCGTATCCCGGGGTGGCACAGATACGCAGTATTTT. Translating it yields CASSVSRGGTDTQYF.

The chain links TRBV3-1 (or the pseudogene TRBV3-2) to TRBJ2-4; D is perhaps TRBD2 (6 bases). Germline assignment: CDR1 LGHDT and CDR2 YNNKEL (reference sequence). The germline V and J ends were trimmed by 3 bases and 9 bases, with 12 bases remaining between them. The CDR3 contains 13 residues. This CDR3 is CASSQGGTGIQYF. CDR3 DNA sequence: TGTGCCAGCAGCCAGGGCGGGACGGGCATTCAGTACTTC.

The chain recombines TRBV5-1 with TRBJ1-4; maybe TRBD1 (5 bases). CDR1 and CDR2 from the germline V gene are SGHRS and YFSETQ. The CDR3 sequence is 13 residues long. V was trimmed by 5 bases and J by 5 bases, leaving 10 bases between them. The CDR3 spells CASSRGGNEKLFF. CDR3 DNA sequence: TGCGCCAGCAGTCGTGGGGGGAATGAAAAACTGTTTTTT.

This chain connects TRBV7-6 to TRBJ2-1; 9 bases are a match to TRBD2. The germline gives CDR1 SGHVS, CDR2 FNYEAQ. The CDR3 consists of 16 residues. The trim removed 3 bases at V and 2 bases at J, leaving 5 bases unmatched. The CDR3 DNA reads as TGTGCCAGCAGCTTGCTTTTAGCGGGAGCCTACAATGAGCAGTTCTTC. This translates into CASSLLLAGAYNEQFF.

V usage is TRBV28 and J usage is TRBJ2-3, with TRBD2 as a possible D gene (5 bases). The V end lost 5 bases, the J end lost 0 bases, and 15 bases lay between the germline ends. The CDR3 loop spans 16 amino acids. CDR1 and CDR2 (germline): MDHEN, SYDVKM. CDR3 sequence reads: CASSPLARKSTDTQYF. The DNA of the CDR3 is TGTGCCAGCAGTCCCTTAGCGCGTAAGAGCACAGATACGCAGTATTTT.

The chain carries TRBV7-3 and TRBJ2-3, with D tentatively TRBD2 (5 bases). CDR3 size: 14 residues. The germline V gene encodes CDR1 SGHTA and CDR2 FQGTGA. The germline V and J ends were trimmed by 5 bases and 11 bases, with 20 bases remaining between them. The DNA of the CDR3 is TGTGCCAGCAGCCACGGGATGGGCTTAGGGTTGCAGTATTTT. This encodes CASSHGMGLGLQYF.

The V and J genes are TRBV18 and TRBJ1-2; no definite D call. CDR3 length equals 13 residues. Per the germline V gene, CDR1 is KGHSH and CDR2 is LQKENI. Between the trimmed V and J ends, which lost 2 bases and 7 bases, there was a span of 11 bases. The CDR3 DNA sequence: TGTGCCAGCTCACCAGGGGATGGGAGTGGCTACACCTTC. It encodes CASSPGDGSGYTF.

The chain links TRBV18 to TRBJ2-2; 9 bases match TRBD2. The V gene's germline CDR1 is KGHSH and CDR2 LQKENI. V shed 3 bases, J shed 4 bases, and the junction held 6 bases outside the gene matches. This CDR3 spans 16 amino acids. CDR3 in amino acids: CASSPSGGRGTGELFF. The CDR3 region has the DNA TGTGCCAGCTCACCTAGCGGGGGCCGGGGCACCGGGGAGCTGTTTTTT.

The rearrangement links TRBV28 to TRBJ2-7, with D possibly TRBD2 on 6 matching bases. The germline gives CDR1 MDHEN, CDR2 SYDVKM. The V end lost 1 base, the J end lost 4 bases, and 14 bases lay between the germline ends. The CDR3 loop spans 15 amino acids. CDR3: CASSLFSAGKYEQYF. The CDR3 DNA is TGTGCCAGCAGTTTATTCTCTGCGGGGAAGTACGAGCAGTACTTC.

The chain uses TRBV25-1 and TRBJ2-3; D is unresolved. Trimming shortened V by 3 bases and J by 2 bases, and 12 bases separated the two germline ends. The CDR3 length is 15 residues. Germline V CDR1 and CDR2: MGHDK, SYGVNS. The CDR3 DNA sequence: TGTGCCAGCAGTGAGGGCCGAGTTTCCACAGATACGCAGTATTTT. As protein: CASSEGRVSTDTQYF.

The chain has TRBV7-3 and TRBJ2-1; the match to TRBD1 covers 9 bases. Looked up from germline, CDR1 is SGHTA and CDR2 is FQGTGA. There are 15 residues in the CDR3. V shed 1 base, J shed 6 bases, and the junction held 4 bases outside the gene matches. CDR3 DNA: TGTGCCAGCAGCTTAAGAGGGACAGGGCGCAATGAGCAGTTCTTC. Its translation is CASSLRGTGRNEQFF. Full variable domain (missing parts from reference TRBV7-3 and TRBJ2-1): GAGVSQTPSNKVTEKGKYVELRCDPISGHTALYWYRQSLGQGPEFLIYFQGTGAADDSGLPNDRFFAVRPEGSVSTLKIQRTERGDSAVYLCASSLRGTGRNEQFFGPGTRLTVL.